This T cell receptor beta chain was recorded in a study of PD-1 blockade in classical Hodgkin lymphoma. Study overall: Patients were treated with nivolumab at 3 mg/kg, and this was given intravenously every 2 weeks.

Findings of the study overall: Differences between repertoires have undefined causes, possibly disease activity or prior therapy. Unlike CD8+ TCR diversity, which did not rise significantly by C4D1, CD4+ TCR diversity did.

About this clone: The antigen remains undetermined.

Germline V CDR1 and CDR2: SGHAT, FQNNGV. V lost 5 bases, J lost 6 bases, and 5 bases stayed unmatched. CDR3 size: 15 residues. Time point here: cycle 4 day 1 (C4D1), after 6 weeks of nivolumab. No patient escaped relapse after autologous stem cell transplantation, and brentuximab vedotin exposure varied. Data came from immunoSEQ multiplex PCR; TCRdb stores just in-frame clones and leaves some out. The sample shows 40,000 to 45,000 clones, 55% to 70% of them seen only once. The sequence was obtained from a human donor with classical Hodgkin lymphoma. This specimen consisted of peripheral blood mononuclear cells (PBMCs), obtained before the fourth cycle of nivolumab. The V gene is TRBV11-2, the J gene TRBJ2-1, with 12 bases aligning to TRBD2. The CDR3 is CASSTLAGGLNEQFF. CDR3 sequence (DNA): TGTGCCAGCAGCACTCTAGCGGGGGGGCTCAATGAGCAGTTCTTC.